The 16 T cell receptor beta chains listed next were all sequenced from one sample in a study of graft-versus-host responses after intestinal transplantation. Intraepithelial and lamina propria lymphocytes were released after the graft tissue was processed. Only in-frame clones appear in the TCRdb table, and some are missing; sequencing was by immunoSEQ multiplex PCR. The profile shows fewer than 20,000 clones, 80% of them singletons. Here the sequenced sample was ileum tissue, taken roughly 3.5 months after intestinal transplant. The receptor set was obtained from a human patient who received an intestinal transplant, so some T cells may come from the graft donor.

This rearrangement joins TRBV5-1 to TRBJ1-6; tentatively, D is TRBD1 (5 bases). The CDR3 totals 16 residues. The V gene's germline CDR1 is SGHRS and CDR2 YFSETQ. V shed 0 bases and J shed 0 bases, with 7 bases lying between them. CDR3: CASSLGQNSYNSPLHF. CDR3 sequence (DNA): TGCGCCAGCAGCTTGGGACAGAACTCCTATAATTCACCCCTCCACTTT.

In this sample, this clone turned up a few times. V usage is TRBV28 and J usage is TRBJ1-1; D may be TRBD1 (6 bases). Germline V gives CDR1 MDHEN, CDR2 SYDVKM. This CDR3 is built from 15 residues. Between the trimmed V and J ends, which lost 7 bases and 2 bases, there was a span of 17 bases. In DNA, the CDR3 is TGTGCCAGCACCGCTCGACCGACAGGAAACACTGAAGCTTTCTTT. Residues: CASTARPTGNTEAFF. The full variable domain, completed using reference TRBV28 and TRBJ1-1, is DVKVTQSSRYLVKRTGEKVFLECVQDMDHENMFWYRQDPGLGLRLIYFSYDVKMKEKGDIPEGYSVSREKKERFSLILESASTNQTSMYLCASTARPTGNTEAFFGQGTRLTVV.

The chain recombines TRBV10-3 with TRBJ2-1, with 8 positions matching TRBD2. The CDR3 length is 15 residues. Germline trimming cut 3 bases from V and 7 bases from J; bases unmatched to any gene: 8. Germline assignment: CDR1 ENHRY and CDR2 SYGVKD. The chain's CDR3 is CAISDLREGQNEQFF. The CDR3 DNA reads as TGTGCCATCAGTGACCTCCGGGAGGGGCAGAATGAGCAGTTCTTC.

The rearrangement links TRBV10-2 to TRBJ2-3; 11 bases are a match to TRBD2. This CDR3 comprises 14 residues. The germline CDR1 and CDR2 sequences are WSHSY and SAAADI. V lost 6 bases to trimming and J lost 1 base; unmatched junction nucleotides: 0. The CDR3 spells CASRLAGGTDTQYF. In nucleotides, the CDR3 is TGCGCCAGCAGACTAGCGGGAGGCACAGATACGCAGTATTTT.

CDR3 loop: CASSREGDTDTQYF. The CDR3 nucleotides read TGCGCCAGCAGCCGGGAGGGGGACACAGATACGCAGTATTTT. This chain links TRBV5-1 with TRBJ2-3; 8 nucleotides match TRBD2. J lost 2 bases, V lost 4 bases, and 3 bases had no gene match. There are 14 residues in the CDR3. Per the germline V gene, CDR1 is SGHRS and CDR2 is YFSETQ.

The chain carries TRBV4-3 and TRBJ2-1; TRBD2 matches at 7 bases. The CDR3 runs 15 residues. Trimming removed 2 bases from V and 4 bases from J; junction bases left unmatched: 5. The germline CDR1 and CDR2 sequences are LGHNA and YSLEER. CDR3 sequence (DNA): TGCGCCAGCAGCCAATGGGGGGGACTTTACAATGAGCAGTTCTTC. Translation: CASSQWGGLYNEQFF.

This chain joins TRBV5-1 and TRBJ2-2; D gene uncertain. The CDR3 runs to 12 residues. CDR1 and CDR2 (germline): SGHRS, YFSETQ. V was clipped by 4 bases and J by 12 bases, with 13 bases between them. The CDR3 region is CASSLGRGKLFF. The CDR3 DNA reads TGCGCCAGCAGCCTGGGCCGTGGAAAGCTGTTTTTT. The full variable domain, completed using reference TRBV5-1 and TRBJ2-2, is KAGVTQTPRYLIKTRGQQVTLSCSPISGHRSVSWYQQTPGQGLQFLFEYFSETQRNKGNFPGRFSGRQFSNSRSEMNVSTLELGDSALYLCASSLGRGKLFFGEGSRLTVL.

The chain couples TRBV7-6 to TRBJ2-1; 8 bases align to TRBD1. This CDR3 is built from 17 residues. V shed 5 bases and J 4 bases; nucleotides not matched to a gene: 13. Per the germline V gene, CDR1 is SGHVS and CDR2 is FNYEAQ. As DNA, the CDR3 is TGTGCCAGCAGCCGACGACAGGGGCCTTGGTGGTACAATGAGCAGTTCTTC. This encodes CASSRRQGPWWYNEQFF.

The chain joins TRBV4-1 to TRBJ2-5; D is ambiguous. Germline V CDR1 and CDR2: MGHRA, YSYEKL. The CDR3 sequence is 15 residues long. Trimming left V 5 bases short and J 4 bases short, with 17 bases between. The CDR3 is CASSYIQEVAETQYF. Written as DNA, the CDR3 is TGCGCCAGCAGCTATATTCAAGAAGTCGCAGAGACCCAGTACTTC.

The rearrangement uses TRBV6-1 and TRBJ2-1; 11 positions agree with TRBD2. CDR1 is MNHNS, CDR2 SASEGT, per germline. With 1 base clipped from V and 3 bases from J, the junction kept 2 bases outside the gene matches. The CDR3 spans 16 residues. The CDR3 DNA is TGTGCCAGCAGTGAAGTAGCGGGAGGGGTCTACAATGAGCAGTTCTTC. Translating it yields CASSEVAGGVYNEQFF.

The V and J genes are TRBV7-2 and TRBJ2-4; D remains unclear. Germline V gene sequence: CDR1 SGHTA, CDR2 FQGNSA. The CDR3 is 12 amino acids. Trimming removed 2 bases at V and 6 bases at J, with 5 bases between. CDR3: CASSLSVNIQYF. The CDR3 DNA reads TGTGCCAGCAGCTTATCTGTAAACATTCAGTACTTC.

CDR3 DNA: TGTGCCAGCAGCCCTAATCAGCCCCAGCATTTT. It specifies CASSPNQPQHF. The chain has TRBV11-3 and TRBJ1-5; D call uncertain. Trimming removed 5 bases from V and 4 bases from J, with 3 bases in between. The germline CDR1 and CDR2 sequences are SGHNT and YENEEA. The CDR3 covers 11 residues.

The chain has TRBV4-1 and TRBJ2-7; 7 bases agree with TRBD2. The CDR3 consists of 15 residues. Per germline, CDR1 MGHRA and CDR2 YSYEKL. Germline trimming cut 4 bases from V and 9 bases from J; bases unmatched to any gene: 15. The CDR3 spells CASSLGLEPTPAQYF. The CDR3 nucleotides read TGCGCCAGCAGCCTTGGACTAGAGCCTACCCCCGCGCAGTACTTC.

In nucleotides, the CDR3 is TGTGCCAGCAGTTCGTTACAGGGCAAGAACACTGAAGCTTTCTTT. It is translated as CASSSLQGKNTEAFF. J is TRBJ1-1 and V is TRBV28; D might be TRBD1 (6 bases). Trimming removed 4 bases at V and 1 base at J, with 13 bases between. This CDR3 is 15 amino acids long. Germline V gene data show CDR1 as MDHEN and CDR2 as SYDVKM. The complete variable domain, with remaining parts taken from reference TRBV28 and TRBJ1-1, reads DVKVTQSSRYLVKRTGEKVFLECVQDMDHENMFWYRQDPGLGLRLIYFSYDVKMKEKGDIPEGYSVSREKKERFSLILESASTNQTSMYLCASSSLQGKNTEAFFGQGTRLTVV.

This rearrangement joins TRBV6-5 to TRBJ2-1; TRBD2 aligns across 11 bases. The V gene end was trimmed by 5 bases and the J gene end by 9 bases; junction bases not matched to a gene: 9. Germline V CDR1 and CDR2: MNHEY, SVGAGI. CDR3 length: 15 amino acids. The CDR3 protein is CASSGRTSGRPEQFF. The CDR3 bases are TGTGCCAGCAGTGGCCGCACTAGCGGGAGACCTGAGCAGTTCTTC.

The CDR3 nucleotides are TGTGCCAGCAGCTACCGGGGCTCCTACGAGCAGTACTTC. Protein: CASSYRGSYEQYF. V gene TRBV13 combines with J gene TRBJ2-7; the D gene is possibly TRBD2 (5 bases). CDR1 and CDR2 (germline): PRHDT, FYEKMQ (reference sequence). With 4 bases removed from V and 0 bases from J, the gap between germline ends came to 7 bases. The CDR3 consists of 13 residues.